Sequencing of this T cell receptor beta chain was carried out in a study of blood T cell repertoires in COVID-19. Study context: The United States, Italy and Spain provided the acute and convalescent COVID-19 samples. T cells, B-cell-depleted T cells, or PBMCs supplied cDNA or gDNA.

The V gene end was trimmed by 5 bases and the J gene end by 11 bases; junction bases not matched to a gene: 12. The CDR3 length is 14 residues. CDR1 and CDR2 from the germline V gene are SGHVT and SQSDAQ. In the study's own analysis: Nucleated cell number was recorded as an estimate derived from reference gene primer amplification. Sequenced by immunoSEQ multiplex PCR; TCRdb stores in-frame clones only, minus some. V and J calls and clone size are those listed in that table; D and trimming were worked out from the DNA. Of some 66,000 clones in the sample, around 84% were seen once. The receptor was isolated from a man aged 45-65 years with active COVID-19. The sample comprised peripheral blood. J is TRBJ2-7 and V is TRBV7-4; 10 bases match TRBD2. The CDR3 protein is CASSRLAGLPHKYV. For the CDR3, the DNA is TGTGCCAGCAGCAGACTAGCGGGTCTACCTCACAAGTACGTC.